This passage covers 19 T cell receptor beta chains from one sample sequenced in a study of T cells in Graves' hyperthyroidism and ophthalmopathy. Amplification of TCR beta CDR3 regions was performed using RNA transcripts as template. The HTBI set primed first-round TCR CDR3 RT-PCR. MiXCR, applied by TCRdb to the multiplex PCR reads, yields one record per CDR3 protein. The data hold 500,000 to 750,000 distinct CDR3 sequences, with around a sixth observed a single time. The sample consisted of blood. These receptors were obtained from a woman aged 25 to 39 with Graves' hyperthyroidism.

Ten or more counts support this clonotype. DNA of the CDR3: TGTGCCAGCAGGTCGGACGACCGACAGGGTGGGATCCTTAGCAATCAGCCCCAGCATTTT. Amino acids: CASRSDDRQGGILSNQPQHF. The chain combines TRBV28 with TRBJ1-5; 7 nucleotides agree with TRBD1. Unmatched junction bases numbered 20, after V lost 6 bases and J lost 0 bases. Looked up from germline, CDR1 is MDHEN and CDR2 is SYDVKM. The CDR3 is 20 amino acids.

This clonotype was detected only once. The rearrangement uses TRBV6-1 and TRBJ2-2; 7 bases fit TRBD2. Germline CDR1 is MNHNS and CDR2 is SASEGT. The ends lost 7 bases at V and 6 bases at J; junction bases unmatched: 8. The CDR3 spans 14 residues. CDR3 residues: CASKRGSRAGELFF. CDR3 sequence (DNA): TGTGCCAGCAAGCGCGGGAGTAGGGCCGGGGAGCTGTTTTTT.

This clonotype was seen a few times. The chain employs TRBV5-5 and TRBJ2-2; 13 bases match TRBD2. Germline CDR1 and CDR2: SGHKS and YYEKEE (reference sequence). The CDR3 has 18 residues. V lost 0 bases, J lost 6 bases, and 8 bases stayed unmatched. The CDR3, as DNA: TGTGCCAGCAGCTTGGGGACTAGCGGGAGAGCTTCGCCCGGGGAGCTGTTTTTT. Translating gives CASSLGTSGRASPGELFF.

The chain links TRBV3-1 to TRBJ2-5, with a weak D call TRBD2 (6 bases). There are 14 residues in the CDR3. Germline CDR1 and CDR2: LGHDT and YNNKEL (reference sequence). V lost 2 bases to trimming and J lost 5 bases, with 12 bases between them. CDR3 in amino acids: CASSQTPGDETQYF. The CDR3 DNA reads TGTGCCAGCAGCCAAACCCCGGGAGATGAGACCCAGTACTTC.

This clonotype has only a few counts. The chain is built from TRBV6-1 and TRBJ1-5, with D tentatively TRBD1 (5 bases). CDR1 is MNHNS and CDR2 is SASEGT in the germline V gene. The V gene lost 3 bases and the J gene lost 7 bases, with 7 bases spanning the gap. CDR3 length: 12 amino acids. The chain's CDR3 is CASSEGGQPQHF. In nucleotides, the CDR3 is TGTGCCAGCAGTGAGGGGGGGCAGCCCCAGCATTTT.

This clonotype showed up just a few times. The chain couples TRBV6-4 to TRBJ2-3; TRBD2 matches 7 bases. The CDR3 is made up of 13 amino acids. The trim removed 3 bases at V and 5 bases at J, leaving 2 bases unmatched. Germline V gene lookup returns CDR1 MRHNA and CDR2 SNTAGT. The CDR3 sequence: CASSEQREDTQYF. Here the CDR3 DNA reads TGTGCCAGCAGTGAACAGCGGGAAGATACGCAGTATTTT.

This clonotype appeared a few times. This chain joins TRBV11-1 and TRBJ2-7, with TRBD1 as a possible D gene (6 bases). This CDR3 region has 13 residues. Germline CDR1 is SGHAT and CDR2 is FQDESV (reference sequence). V shed 5 bases and J shed 7 bases, with 15 bases lying between them. The CDR3 DNA reads TGTGCCAGCAGCATAAGGGGGTCGGGGGAGCAGTACTTC. This translates into CASSIRGSGEQYF.

This clonotype showed up many times. The V call is TRBV3-1, the J call TRBJ2-7, with TRBD2 as a possible D gene (5 bases). Trimming shortened V by 0 bases and J by 4 bases, and 10 bases separated the two germline ends. The germline gives CDR1 LGHDT, CDR2 YNNKEL (reference sequence). The CDR3 contains 14 residues. The CDR3 spells CASSQDRGFYEQYF. CDR3 sequence (DNA): TGTGCCAGCAGCCAAGACAGAGGGTTTTACGAGCAGTACTTC.

V gene TRBV20-1 combines with J gene TRBJ1-5; 11 bases are shared with TRBD1. The trim removed 7 bases at V and 1 base at J, leaving 6 bases unmatched. Germline V gene sequence: CDR1 DFQATT, CDR2 SNEGSKA (reference sequence). The CDR3 sequence is 15 residues long. CDR3 bases: TGCAGTGGGACAGGGACAGGGGGAAGCAATCAGCCCCAGCATTTT. Translation gives CSGTGTGGSNQPQHF.

This clonotype came up many times. The chain has TRBV7-9 and TRBJ2-1; the match to TRBD2 covers 8 bases. After removal of 2 bases from V and 2 bases from J, the junction contained 11 bases not matched to a gene. The CDR3 extends over 18 amino acids. CDR1 and CDR2 from the germline V gene are SEHNR and FQNEAQ (reference sequence). DNA of the CDR3: TGTGCCAGCAGCTTATCCCCAATAGCGGGGATGGCCTACAATGAGCAGTTCTTC. This codes for CASSLSPIAGMAYNEQFF.

At least ten counts were recorded for this clonotype. The rearrangement links TRBV12-3 or TRBV12-4 to TRBJ1-1, with D maybe TRBD1 (5 bases). Deletions cut 6 bases from V and 5 bases from J, with 16 bases between. The CDR3 sequence is 14 residues long. The CDR3 coding sequence is TGTGCCAGCAGCTTATTTAGGGGCACAACTGAAGCTTTCTTT. Translated: CASSLFRGTTEAFF.

This rearrangement joins TRBV5-6 to TRBJ2-1, with TRBD2 matching over 16 bases. The CDR3 loop spans 18 amino acids. Germline values: CDR1 SGHDT, CDR2 YYEEEE. V trimming: 4 bases; J trimming: 7 bases; junction bases outside the gene matches: 11. CDR3 loop: CASSLVGLAGGPGNEQFF. The CDR3 DNA reads TGTGCCAGCAGCCTCGTGGGACTAGCGGGAGGGCCGGGGAATGAGCAGTTCTTC.

At least ten counts were recorded for this clonotype. V usage is TRBV20-1 and J usage is TRBJ2-2; TRBD2 matches at 13 bases. Unmatched junction bases numbered 1, after V lost 6 bases and J lost 6 bases. Germline V gives CDR1 DFQATT, CDR2 SNEGSKA (reference sequence). The CDR3 runs to 13 residues. The CDR3 DNA reads as TGCAGTGCACTAGCGGGAGGGCCCGGGGAGCTGTTTTTT. Translating it yields CSALAGGPGELFF.

This sequence joins TRBV19 and TRBJ2-3; 8 bases are a match to TRBD2. In germline, CDR1 is LNHDA, CDR2 SQIVND (reference sequence). This CDR3 has 15 amino acids. J gave up 4 bases and V 2 bases, and 5 bases lay outside the gene matches. This CDR3 is CASSIPAGDSDTQYF. In DNA form, the CDR3 reads TGTGCCAGTAGTATACCAGCGGGAGACTCAGATACGCAGTATTTT.

This clonotype came up many times. The chain recombines TRBV28 with TRBJ2-3, with 7 nucleotides matching TRBD2. The V segment lost 4 bases and the J segment 3 bases; nucleotides outside the gene matches: 28. The CDR3 has 22 amino acids. Looked up from germline, CDR1 is MDHEN and CDR2 is SYDVKM. The CDR3 DNA is TGTGCCAGCAGTTCCCTATATGGGCGGCGGGAGCAGACCCCTCATCAAACAGATACGCAGTATTTT. It translates to CASSSLYGRREQTPHQTDTQYF.

This clonotype has at least ten counts. The chain recombines TRBV6-2 or TRBV6-3 with TRBJ2-5; TRBD2 aligns across 9 bases. Per the germline V gene, CDR1 is MNHEY and CDR2 is SVGEGT. With V trimmed by 5 bases and J by 5 bases, 12 bases remained unmatched. The CDR3 has 16 amino acids. In DNA, the CDR3 is TGTGCCAGCAGTACGGGAGTAGCGGGAGTCCGGGAGACCCAGTACTTC. This codes for CASSTGVAGVRETQYF.

This clonotype was found many times. The J gene is TRBJ2-1, the V gene TRBV20-1, with TRBD2 identical over 10 bases. The germline V gene has CDR1 DFQATT and CDR2 SNEGSKA (reference sequence). This CDR3 region has 14 residues. The trim removed 4 bases at V and 3 bases at J, leaving 3 bases unmatched. The CDR3 sequence is CSAILAGDYNEQFF. CDR3 DNA: TGCAGTGCTATCCTAGCGGGAGACTACAATGAGCAGTTCTTC.

This clonotype was counted at least ten times. V and J are TRBV18 and TRBJ2-5, with D uncertain. Trimming stripped 6 bases from V and 5 bases from J, with 10 bases between. Germline values: CDR1 KGHSH, CDR2 LQKENI. The CDR3 spans 12 residues. The DNA for the CDR3 is TGTGCCAGCTCCCTTGGCGTCGAGACCCAGTACTTC. It is translated as CASSLGVETQYF.

This clonotype was observed a few times. V and J are TRBV2 and TRBJ2-7; 9 bases map to TRBD2. Germline V lookup: CDR1 SNHLY, CDR2 FYNNEI. V lost 6 bases to trimming and J lost 3 bases; unmatched junction nucleotides: 15. The CDR3 is 17 amino acids. The CDR3 region is CASSYLGLSSGIYEQYF. The CDR3 nucleotides read TGTGCCAGCAGCTACCTAGGTTTGTCTAGCGGGATCTACGAGCAGTACTTC. Combining the CDR3 with reference TRBV2 and TRBJ2-7 gives the whole variable domain EPEVTQTPSHQVTQMGQEVILRCVPISNHLYFYWYRQILGQKVEFLVSFYNNEISEKSEIFDDQFSVERPDGSNFTLKIRSTKLEDSAMYFCASSYLGLSSGIYEQYFGPGTRLTVT.